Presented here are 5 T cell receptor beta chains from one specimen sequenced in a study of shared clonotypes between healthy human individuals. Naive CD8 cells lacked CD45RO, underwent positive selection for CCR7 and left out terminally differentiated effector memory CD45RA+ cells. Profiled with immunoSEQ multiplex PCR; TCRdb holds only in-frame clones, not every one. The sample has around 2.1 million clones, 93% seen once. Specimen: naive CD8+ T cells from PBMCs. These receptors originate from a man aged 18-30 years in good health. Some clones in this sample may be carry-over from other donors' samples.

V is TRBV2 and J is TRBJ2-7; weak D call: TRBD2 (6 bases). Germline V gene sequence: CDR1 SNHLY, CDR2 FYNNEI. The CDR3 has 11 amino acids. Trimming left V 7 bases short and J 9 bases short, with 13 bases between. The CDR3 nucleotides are TGTGCCAGCATGGAGGGTGACGTGCAGTACTTC. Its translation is CASMEGDVQYF.

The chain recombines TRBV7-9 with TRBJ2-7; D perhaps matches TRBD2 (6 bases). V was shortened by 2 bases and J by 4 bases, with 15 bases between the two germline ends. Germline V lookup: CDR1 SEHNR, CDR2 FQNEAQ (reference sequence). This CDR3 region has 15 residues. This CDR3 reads CASSLSDGSFYEQYF. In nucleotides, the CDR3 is TGTGCCAGCAGCTTATCAGACGGGAGCTTTTACGAGCAGTACTTC.

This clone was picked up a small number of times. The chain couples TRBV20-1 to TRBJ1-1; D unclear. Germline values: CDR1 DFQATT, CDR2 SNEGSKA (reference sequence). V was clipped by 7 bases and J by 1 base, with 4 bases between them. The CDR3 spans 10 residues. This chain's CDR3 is CSDKNTEAFF. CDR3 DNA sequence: TGCAGTGACAAGAACACTGAAGCTTTCTTT.

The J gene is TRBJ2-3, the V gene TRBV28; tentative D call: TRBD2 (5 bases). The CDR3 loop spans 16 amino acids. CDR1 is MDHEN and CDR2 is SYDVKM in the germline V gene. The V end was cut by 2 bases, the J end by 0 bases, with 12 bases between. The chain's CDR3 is CASSLISVYSTDTQYF. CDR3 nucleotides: TGTGCCAGCAGTTTAATTAGCGTTTATAGCACAGATACGCAGTATTTT.

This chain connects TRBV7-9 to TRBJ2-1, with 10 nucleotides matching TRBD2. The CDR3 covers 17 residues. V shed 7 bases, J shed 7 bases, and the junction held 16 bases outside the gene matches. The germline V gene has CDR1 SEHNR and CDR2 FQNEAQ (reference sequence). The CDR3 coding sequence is TGTGCCAGCATCCTAGAGGGTAGGACTAGCGGCATGAATGAGCAGTTCTTC. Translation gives CASILEGRTSGMNEQFF. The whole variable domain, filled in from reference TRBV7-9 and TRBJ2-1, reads DTGVSQNPRHKITKRGQNVTFRCDPISEHNRLYWYRQTLGQGPEFLTYFQNEAQLEKSRLLSDRFSAERPKGSFSTLEIQRTEQGDSAMYLCASILEGRTSGMNEQFFGPGTRLTVL.